This passage covers 23 T cell receptor beta chains from one sample sequenced in a study of T cell responses to AZD1222 COVID-19 vaccine. The repertoire was sequenced with immunoSEQ multiplex PCR; TCRdb's copy has only in-frame clones and lacks some. The sample contains over 110,000 clones, roughly nine tenths of which appear only once. The source material was peripheral blood, sampled on day 0 of AZD1222 vaccination. The source is an adult in good health.

This clone was recorded only once. The rearrangement joins TRBV5-1 to TRBJ1-2; no firm D call. V lost 4 bases and J lost 5, with 21 bases in between. Germline CDR1 SGHRS, CDR2 YFSETQ. The CDR3 loop spans 16 amino acids. The CDR3 reads CASSVGEKGGGYGYTF. The CDR3 bases are TGCGCCAGCAGCGTGGGAGAAAAGGGCGGTGGATATGGCTACACCTTC.

The sample holds a few counts of this clone. The V and J genes are TRBV6-5 and TRBJ1-2, with D hard to call. There are 14 residues in the CDR3. CDR1 and CDR2 (germline): MNHEY, SVGAGI. Trimming pared 6 bases from V and 0 bases from J, leaving 11 bases between. The chain's CDR3 is CASSADYSNYGYTF. The CDR3 DNA reads as TGTGCCAGCAGCGCGGACTATTCTAACTATGGCTACACCTTC.

This chain uses TRBV5-5 with TRBJ2-1, with D unresolved. CDR3 length equals 12 residues. V was cut by 3 bases and J by 9 bases, with 10 bases left in between. Germline V lookup: CDR1 SGHKS, CDR2 YYEKEE (reference sequence). The CDR3 protein is CASSYPLGEQFF. DNA for the CDR3: TGTGCCAGCAGCTACCCCTTGGGTGAGCAGTTCTTC.

The chain carries TRBV7-9 and TRBJ1-4, with D hard to call. The CDR3 totals 18 residues. CDR1 is SEHNR and CDR2 is FQNEAQ in the germline V gene (reference sequence). V lost 1 base to trimming and J lost 5 bases, with 20 bases between them. CDR3 loop: CASSLGEIPGGSNEKLFF. The DNA for the CDR3 is TGTGCCAGCAGCTTAGGGGAAATACCAGGTGGGTCAAATGAAAAACTGTTTTTT.

The chain is built from TRBV6-1 and TRBJ1-2; 9 nucleotides agree with TRBD1. This CDR3 spans 17 amino acids. V was clipped by 1 base and J by 5 bases; unmatched bases: 11. Germline V gene sequence: CDR1 MNHNS, CDR2 SASEGT. The CDR3 bases are TGTGCCAGCAGTGAAGTTGGGACGGGACAGGGAGTATATGGCTACACCTTC. It encodes CASSEVGTGQGVYGYTF.

V is TRBV7-8 and J is TRBJ1-1; 7 positions agree with TRBD1. The CDR3 loop spans 15 amino acids. The germline gives CDR1 SGHVS, CDR2 FQNEAQ. Germline trimming cut 0 bases from V and 5 bases from J; bases unmatched to any gene: 6. CDR3 coding DNA: TGTGCCAGCAGCTTAGCGTTTCAGGGGGATACTGAAGCTTTCTTT. It is translated as CASSLAFQGDTEAFF.

The chain recombines TRBV20-1 with TRBJ1-6, with D hard to call. This CDR3 comprises 11 residues. Germline V gene sequence: CDR1 DFQATT, CDR2 SNEGSKA (reference sequence). Between the trimmed V and J ends, which lost 3 bases and 10 bases, there was a span of 7 bases. This CDR3 reads CSASVGSPLHF. The CDR3 DNA follows: TGCAGTGCTAGTGTTGGCTCACCCCTCCACTTT.

This chain connects TRBV7-2 to TRBJ2-3, with 15 positions matching TRBD2. V trimming: 5 bases; J trimming: 4 bases; junction bases outside the gene matches: 4. There are 16 residues in the CDR3. The V gene's germline CDR1 is SGHTA and CDR2 FQGNSA. The CDR3 is CASSPGLAGGADTQYF. The CDR3 nucleotides are TGTGCCAGCAGCCCAGGACTAGCGGGAGGGGCAGATACGCAGTATTTT.

The chain is built from TRBV5-1 and TRBJ1-1; maybe TRBD1 (6 bases). From germline, CDR1 is SGHRS and CDR2 YFSETQ. Trimming left V 4 bases short and J 8 bases short, with 15 bases between. This CDR3 is 13 amino acids long. DNA of the CDR3: TGCGCCAGCAGCCCATCGGGTGACAGGGAAGCTTTCTTT. This sequence encodes CASSPSGDREAFF.

The gene calls are TRBV7-6 and TRBJ2-1; D might be TRBD2 (5 bases). The CDR3 loop spans 15 amino acids. Trimming removed 2 bases at V and 7 bases at J, with 15 bases between. Germline assignment: CDR1 SGHVS and CDR2 FNYEAQ. CDR3 protein: CASSLFMGAKNEQFF. CDR3 DNA: TGTGCCAGCAGCTTATTTATGGGAGCGAAGAATGAGCAGTTCTTC.

The chain couples TRBV7-9 to TRBJ1-3, with D perhaps TRBD1 (6 bases). Germline V CDR1 and CDR2: SEHNR, FQNEAQ (reference sequence). Trimming shortened V by 4 bases and J by 0 bases, and 22 bases separated the two germline ends. The CDR3 has 19 residues. CDR3 in DNA: TGTGCCAGCAGCTCGGACAGCAGGGGACTGCTGAGCTCTGGAAACACCATATATTTT. Amino acid sequence: CASSSDSRGLLSSGNTIYF.

The chain joins TRBV5-1 to TRBJ2-7, with 9 positions matching TRBD2. The V gene end was trimmed by 2 bases and the J gene end by 4 bases; junction bases not matched to a gene: 16. Looked up from germline, CDR1 is SGHRS and CDR2 is YFSETQ. The CDR3 spans 18 residues. The CDR3 DNA is TGCGCCAGCAGCTTAGCTGTAGGCCTAGCGGGACTCACTTACGAGCAGTACTTC. This sequence encodes CASSLAVGLAGLTYEQYF.

As for this clone: The junction departs from the called germline gene at one end, perhaps through a read error. V and J are TRBV4-1 and TRBJ1-2; a weak D match, TRBD1 (5 bases). Germline assignment: CDR1 MGHRA and CDR2 YSYEKL. The CDR3 covers 16 residues. The CDR3 DNA sequence: TGCGCCAGCAGCAAAGAGTATGAGGGACCTCCCTATGGCTACACCTTC. Translation gives CASSKEYEGPPYGYTF.

The chain uses TRBV27 and TRBJ2-3, with D perhaps TRBD2 (6 bases). CDR1 is MNHEY and CDR2 is SMNVEV in the germline V gene (reference sequence). The CDR3 contains 16 residues. The V gene lost 5 bases and the J gene lost 0 bases, with 15 bases spanning the gap. The CDR3 DNA reads TGTGCCAGCAGTCTGCAGGGACTGGTTAGCACAGATACGCAGTATTTT. This encodes CASSLQGLVSTDTQYF.

The chain uses TRBV5-1 and TRBJ2-3; unclear D gene. V lost 3 bases to trimming and J lost 3 bases, with 11 bases between them. The CDR3 spans 14 residues. Germline assignment: CDR1 SGHRS and CDR2 YFSETQ. The CDR3 reads CASSSTMDTDTQYF. CDR3 nucleotide sequence: TGCGCCAGCAGCTCGACCATGGATACAGATACGCAGTATTTT. The full variable domain, rest sourced from reference TRBV5-1 and TRBJ2-3, is KAGVTQTPRYLIKTRGQQVTLSCSPISGHRSVSWYQQTPGQGLQFLFEYFSETQRNKGNFPGRFSGRQFSNSRSEMNVSTLELGDSALYLCASSSTMDTDTQYFGPGTRLTVL.

The chain is built from TRBV19 and TRBJ1-3, with no clear D. The CDR3 spans 13 residues. Germline CDR1 reads LNHDA; CDR2 reads SQIVND (reference sequence). The V and J ends lost 5 bases and 4 bases respectively, with 9 bases between them. The CDR3 here is CASSFLTGNTIYF. CDR3 DNA sequence: TGTGCCAGTAGTTTTCTGACAGGAAACACCATATATTTT.

The CDR3 nucleotides are TGCGCCAGCAGCCAAGGGCCCTTTAATGAAAAACTGTTTTTT. Protein product: CASSQGPFNEKLFF. This chain joins TRBV4-1 and TRBJ1-4; D unclear. Germline V gene sequence: CDR1 MGHRA, CDR2 YSYEKL. This CDR3 is built from 14 residues. V was clipped by 1 base and J by 4 bases, with 7 bases between them.

This chain connects TRBV20-1 to TRBJ1-4; 8 bases are shared with TRBD1. The CDR3 is 11 amino acids. Trimming at V came to 6 bases and at J to 11 bases, leaving 5 bases not matched to a gene. Looked up from germline, CDR1 is DFQATT and CDR2 is SNEGSKA (reference sequence). CDR3 DNA: TGCAGTGCCGCGGACAGGGAGAAACTGTTTTTT. This codes for CSAADREKLFF.

This chain's CDR3 is CASSLLVQSYEQYF. The CDR3 nucleotides are TGTGCCAGCAGCTTACTCGTACAGTCCTACGAGCAGTACTTC. This chain connects TRBV7-9 to TRBJ2-7; D remains unclear. The V end lost 2 bases, the J end lost 1 base, and 9 bases lay between the germline ends. Germline V CDR1 and CDR2: SEHNR, FQNEAQ (reference sequence). The CDR3 totals 14 residues.

This clone was counted once. V gene TRBV5-5 combines with J gene TRBJ1-2, with D unresolved. The CDR3 totals 13 residues. Germline V gene sequence: CDR1 SGHKS, CDR2 YYEKEE (reference sequence). Trimming stripped 0 bases from V and 2 bases from J, with 5 bases between. CDR3 DNA sequence: TGTGCCAGCAGCTTGGGCCTAAACTATGGCTACACCTTC. Its translation is CASSLGLNYGYTF.

This clone has a handful of counts. V is TRBV12-5 and J is TRBJ1-3; D unclear. This CDR3 is 14 amino acids long. The germline CDR1 and CDR2 sequences are LGHNT and FRNRAP. V was trimmed by 1 base and J by 4 bases, leaving 8 bases between them. The CDR3 DNA is TGTGCTAGTGGTTTGGGGGGAAAGGGAAACACCATATATTTT. Amino acids: CASGLGGKGNTIYF.

This clone was counted a single time. This chain connects TRBV19 to TRBJ1-2; D not certain. The V end was cut by 7 bases, the J end by 0 bases, with 12 bases between. Per germline, CDR1 LNHDA and CDR2 SQIVND (reference sequence). This CDR3 is built from 14 residues. The CDR3 region is CASTEGSANYGYTF. For the CDR3, the DNA is TGTGCCAGTACCGAAGGGTCGGCTAACTATGGCTACACCTTC.

This chain uses TRBV9 with TRBJ1-5; 7 bases fit TRBD1. The CDR3 sequence is 13 residues long. Germline CDR1 reads SGDLS; CDR2 reads YYNGEE. The junction had 1 base not matched to a gene; V was cut back by 2 bases and J by 5 bases. Here the CDR3 reads CASSVQGDQPQHF. CDR3 nucleotide sequence: TGTGCCAGCAGCGTCCAGGGGGATCAGCCCCAGCATTTT.